The 20 T cell receptor beta chains reported below all come from one sample, sequenced in a study of blood T cell repertoires in COVID-19. Libraries were prepared by immunoSEQ multiplex PCR; TCRdb keeps only in-frame clonotypes and omits some of them. The data contain over 150,000 clones, 85% to 95% of them singletons. The sequenced material came from peripheral blood. These TCRs come from a man between 25 and 39 years old with COVID-19, enrolled during active disease.

The chain joins TRBV6-5 to TRBJ1-2, with TRBD1 identical over 9 bases. This CDR3 region has 12 residues. Germline-derived CDR1 and CDR2 are MNHEY and SVGAGI. The V segment lost 7 bases and the J segment 10 bases; nucleotides outside the gene matches: 7. DNA for the CDR3: TGTGCCAGCACCGGGACAGGGCTCGACTACACCTTC. This sequence encodes CASTGTGLDYTF.

The chain is built from TRBV12-3 or TRBV12-4 and TRBJ1-6; TRBD1 might be the D (5 bases). The germline V and J ends were trimmed by 2 bases and 10 bases, with 9 bases remaining between them. The CDR3 runs 13 residues. CDR3: CASSLMGGSPLHF. Written as DNA, the CDR3 is TGTGCCAGCAGTTTAATGGGGGGGTCACCCCTCCACTTT.

This sequence joins TRBV7-9 and TRBJ1-6; no clear D. CDR1 is SEHNR and CDR2 is FQNEAQ in the germline V gene (reference sequence). This CDR3 region has 16 residues. The V end was cut by 4 bases, the J end by 5 bases, with 15 bases between. The CDR3 region is CASSSRRVRNNSPLHF. DNA of the CDR3: TGTGCCAGCAGCTCGAGGCGGGTTAGGAATAATTCACCCCTCCACTTT. Full variable domain (outside the CDR3, taken from reference TRBV7-9 and TRBJ1-6): DTGVSQNPRHKITKRGQNVTFRCDPISEHNRLYWYRQTLGQGPEFLTYFQNEAQLEKSRLLSDRFSAERPKGSFSTLEIQRTEQGDSAMYLCASSSRRVRNNSPLHFGNGTRLTVT.

The J gene is TRBJ2-7, the V gene TRBV11-2; 7 bases are shared with TRBD1. The junction had 6 bases not matched to a gene; V was cut back by 4 bases and J by 6 bases. This CDR3 region has 13 residues. The germline gives CDR1 SGHAT, CDR2 FQNNGV. CDR3 DNA: TGTGCCAGCAGCTCTGACAGGGATGGCGAGCAGTACTTC. It yields the protein CASSSDRDGEQYF. The whole variable domain, filled in from reference TRBV11-2 and TRBJ2-7, reads EAGVAQSPRYKIIEKRQSVAFWCNPISGHATLYWYQQILGQGPKLLIQFQNNGVVDDSQLPKDRFSAERLKGVDSTLKIQPAKLEDSAVYLCASSSDRDGEQYFGPGTRLTVT.

V gene TRBV5-5 combines with J gene TRBJ1-2; D is ambiguous. Germline V CDR1 and CDR2: SGHKS, YYEKEE (reference sequence). The CDR3 spans 13 residues. Trimming stripped 2 bases from V and 0 bases from J, with 5 bases between. The CDR3 sequence is CASSLDTNYGYTF. The CDR3 nucleotides are TGTGCCAGCAGCTTAGACACTAACTATGGCTACACCTTC.

The chain uses TRBV6-1 and TRBJ1-2; D is possibly TRBD1 (5 bases). V gave up 2 bases and J gave up 8 bases, with 18 bases separating them. This CDR3 contains 15 residues. Germline values: CDR1 MNHNS, CDR2 SASEGT. The CDR3 DNA follows: TGTGCCAGCAGTGAAAGAGGAGGAGGGACTACCGGCTACACCTTC. It codes for CASSERGGGTTGYTF.

The chain uses TRBV5-5 and TRBJ2-3, with D unresolved. Germline V lookup: CDR1 SGHKS, CDR2 YYEKEE (reference sequence). The CDR3 covers 14 residues. Trimming left V 0 bases short and J 2 bases short, with 7 bases between. In DNA, the CDR3 is TGTGCCAGCAGCTTGGACATACCCACAGATACGCAGTATTTT. Translated: CASSLDIPTDTQYF.

The J gene is TRBJ1-2, the V gene TRBV3-1 (or the pseudogene TRBV3-2), with TRBD1 as a possible D gene (6 bases). Trimming shortened V by 0 bases and J by 6 bases, and 11 bases separated the two germline ends. CDR1 is LGHDT and CDR2 is YNNKEL in the germline V gene (reference sequence). The CDR3 is 14 amino acids. The CDR3 loop reads CASSQDIAGDGYTF. DNA of the CDR3: TGTGCCAGCAGCCAAGATATTGCAGGGGATGGCTACACCTTC.

The chain employs TRBV3-1 (or the pseudogene TRBV3-2) and TRBJ2-3; 16 bases match TRBD2. The CDR3 has 17 amino acids. Germline trimming cut 3 bases from V and 2 bases from J; bases unmatched to any gene: 2. CDR1 and CDR2 from the germline V gene are LGHDT and YNNKEL (reference sequence). CDR3 nucleotides: TGTGCCAGCAGCCATGGGACTAGCGGGGGGGTCACAGATACGCAGTATTTT. Translating gives CASSHGTSGGVTDTQYF.

J is TRBJ2-1 and V is TRBV5-1; 9 bases are shared with TRBD2. Germline values: CDR1 SGHRS, CDR2 YFSETQ. The V gene end was trimmed by 7 bases and the J gene end by 3 bases; junction bases not matched to a gene: 8. The CDR3 consists of 15 residues. The CDR3 sequence: CASSGGSGGYNEQFF. As DNA, the CDR3 is TGCGCCAGCTCCGGAGGTAGCGGGGGCTACAATGAGCAGTTCTTC. Full variable domain (outside the CDR3, taken from reference TRBV5-1 and TRBJ2-1): KAGVTQTPRYLIKTRGQQVTLSCSPISGHRSVSWYQQTPGQGLQFLFEYFSETQRNKGNFPGRFSGRQFSNSRSEMNVSTLELGDSALYLCASSGGSGGYNEQFFGPGTRLTVL.

The chain couples TRBV4-1 to TRBJ2-7; 8 bases are shared with TRBD1. With V trimmed by 3 bases and J by 3 bases, 7 bases remained unmatched. CDR3 length equals 15 residues. Looked up from germline, CDR1 is MGHRA and CDR2 is YSYEKL. The CDR3 reads CASSHSGTGDYEQYF. Written as DNA, the CDR3 is TGCGCCAGCAGCCATTCCGGGACAGGAGACTACGAGCAGTACTTC.

V usage is TRBV4-1 and J usage is TRBJ2-7; 8 positions match TRBD1. The CDR3 length is 18 residues. Germline CDR1 MGHRA, CDR2 YSYEKL. The ends lost 5 bases at V and 1 base at J; junction bases unmatched: 16. The CDR3 bases are TGCGCCAGCAGCTCCCAACCCCCGATTGGACAGGGTTCCTACGAGCAGTACTTC. It specifies CASSSQPPIGQGSYEQYF.

The rearrangement joins TRBV19 to TRBJ1-6, with D maybe TRBD1 (6 bases). Deletions cut 4 bases from V and 5 bases from J, with 12 bases between. The germline gives CDR1 LNHDA, CDR2 SQIVND (reference sequence). The CDR3 sequence is 15 residues long. CDR3 in DNA: TGTGCCAGTAGTACCATACAGGGAAATAATTCACCCCTCCACTTT. It specifies CASSTIQGNNSPLHF.

The V and J genes are TRBV5-6 and TRBJ2-7, with D possibly TRBD1 on 7 matching bases. Germline loops: CDR1 SGHDT, CDR2 YYEEEE. The CDR3 contains 14 residues. V was clipped by 4 bases and J by 1 base, with 12 bases between them. The CDR3 loop reads CASSDRDLSYEQYF. The CDR3 DNA reads as TGTGCCAGCAGCGACAGGGACTTATCCTACGAGCAGTACTTC.

The rearrangement joins TRBV5-1 to TRBJ2-1; D possibly corresponds to TRBD1 (5 bases). The CDR3 contains 15 residues. Trimming removed 6 bases from V and 0 bases from J, with 13 bases in between. The germline gives CDR1 SGHRS, CDR2 YFSETQ. In DNA form, the CDR3 reads TGCGCCAGCACCTTAAAGGGGCACTCCTACAATGAGCAGTTCTTC. Protein: CASTLKGHSYNEQFF.

The V gene is TRBV27, the J gene TRBJ2-1, with 7 positions matching TRBD1. The ends lost 5 bases at V and 2 bases at J; junction bases unmatched: 6. The CDR3 contains 15 residues. CDR1 MNHEY and CDR2 SMNVEV come from the germline V gene (reference sequence). CDR3 residues: CASSQWGQPYNEQFF. CDR3 nucleotide sequence: TGTGCCAGCAGTCAATGGGGACAGCCCTACAATGAGCAGTTCTTC.

The chain links TRBV7-9 to TRBJ2-3; 8 bases fit TRBD1. The junction had 3 bases not matched to a gene; V was cut back by 6 bases and J by 1 base. CDR3 length equals 14 residues. Germline V lookup: CDR1 SEHNR, CDR2 FQNEAQ (reference sequence). CDR3 DNA: TGTGCCAGCAGTCAGGGACAGGGCACAGATACGCAGTATTTT. Amino acid sequence: CASSQGQGTDTQYF. The whole variable domain, filled in from reference TRBV7-9 and TRBJ2-3, reads DTGVSQNPRHKITKRGQNVTFRCDPISEHNRLYWYRQTLGQGPEFLTYFQNEAQLEKSRLLSDRFSAERPKGSFSTLEIQRTEQGDSAMYLCASSQGQGTDTQYFGPGTRLTVL.

The J gene is TRBJ1-6, the V gene TRBV7-9; the match to TRBD1 covers 7 bases. From germline, CDR1 is SEHNR and CDR2 FQNEAQ (reference sequence). The junction had 3 bases not matched to a gene; V was cut back by 5 bases and J by 5 bases. The CDR3 has 14 residues. CDR3 DNA: TGTGCCAGCAGCCGGGACAGTGATAATTCACCCCTCCACTTT. Its protein is CASSRDSDNSPLHF.

This clone turned up a few times. In the same sample, other DNA sequences code for this CDR3. The chain has TRBV11-2 and TRBJ1-2; 10 bases are shared with TRBD1. The J segment lost 2 bases and the V segment lost 5 bases, leaving 2 bases of the junction unmatched. Germline values: CDR1 SGHAT, CDR2 FQNNGV. The CDR3 spans 14 residues. CDR3 region: CASSGQGVNYGYTF. CDR3 DNA sequence: TGTGCCAGCAGCGGACAGGGGGTCAACTATGGCTACACCTTC.

V is TRBV10-3 and J is TRBJ1-6; D might be TRBD1 (6 bases). The germline V gene encodes CDR1 ENHRY and CDR2 SYGVKD. The CDR3 has 16 amino acids. V lost 0 bases and J lost 5, with 11 bases in between. CDR3 sequence: CAISESAGVNNSPLHF. DNA for the CDR3: TGTGCCATCAGTGAGTCAGCAGGGGTGAATAATTCACCCCTCCACTTT.